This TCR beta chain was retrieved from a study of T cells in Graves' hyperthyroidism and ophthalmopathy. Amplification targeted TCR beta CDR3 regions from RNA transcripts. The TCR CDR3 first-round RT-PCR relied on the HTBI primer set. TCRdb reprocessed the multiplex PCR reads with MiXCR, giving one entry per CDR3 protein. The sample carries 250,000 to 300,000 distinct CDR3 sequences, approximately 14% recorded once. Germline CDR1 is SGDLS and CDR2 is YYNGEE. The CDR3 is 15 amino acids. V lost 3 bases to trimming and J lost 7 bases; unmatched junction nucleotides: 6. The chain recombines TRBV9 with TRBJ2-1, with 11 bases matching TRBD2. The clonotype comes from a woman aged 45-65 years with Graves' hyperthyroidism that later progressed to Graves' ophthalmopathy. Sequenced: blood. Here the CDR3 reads CASSEGTSGTNEQFF. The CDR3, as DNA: TGTGCCAGCAGCGAAGGGACTAGCGGCACTAATGAGCAGTTCTTC. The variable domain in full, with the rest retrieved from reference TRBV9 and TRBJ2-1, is DSGVTQTPKHLITATGQRVTLRCSPRSGDLSVYWYQQSLDQGLQFLIQYYNGEERAKGNILERFSAQQFPDLHSELNLSSLELGDSALYFCASSEGTSGTNEQFFGPGTRLTVL.